Included here is one T cell receptor beta chain sequence, with context. Its binding antigen is unknown. No base quality information exists; no much larger clone differs at one position. This specimen belongs to a study of cytomegalovirus exposure and HLA in healthy donors (dated by TCRdb to the late 2010s). The study in broad terms: The 500 to 700 repertoires of the first cohort and the roughly 120 validation repertoires were produced on the same platform, according to a later analysis. The study aimed to test whether cataloging public T cell receptors could reveal signatures of past pathogen exposure. A separate validation cohort of roughly 130 different subjects was used in addition to the roughly 670-subject first cohort. To predict cytomegalovirus infection status, the study combined high-throughput TCR immunosequencing, statistical association of individual TCRs with disease status, and machine learning. Study-wide findings and limitations: While some public TCRs were present in many individuals, most TCR sequences turned up only very rarely across donors. A later analysis had no HLA typing for the validation cohort, so co-occurrence there was scored across all 120 repertoires. The classifier was reported to diagnose cytomegalovirus status with high specificity and sensitivity in both the original cohort and the validation cohort. The authors suggested that the approach could potentially be generalized to other disease states and immunological phenotypes. Of the cluster scores, around 95% were above 0 in a later analysis, which found that TCRs clustered in the first cohort also tended to co-occur in the approximately 130 validation repertoires. In vitro tests confirmed that a few of the cytomegalovirus-associated TCR beta chains recognize cytomegalovirus antigens. A total of fewer than 200 TCR beta chains were listed by the study as associated with cytomegalovirus.

The library was generated by the immunoSEQ multiplex PCR assay. As for how the authors treated the data: To diagnose cytomegalovirus status from the catalog of TCR beta chain sequences, a statistical classification framework was built. TCRdb retrieved this table from immuneACCESS and kept in-frame rearrangements only. Not all clones are present; in checked studies, unresolved V genes account for under half, and no reason is known for the remainder. V and J calls and clone size come straight from that table; D and trimming were deduced from the DNA. Counted in this sample were some 140,000 clones; approximately 85% of them appeared once. The top ten clones comprise 1.4% to 1.5% of the sample. After removal of 4 bases from V and 4 bases from J, the junction retains 9 bases not matched to a gene. From the germline V gene, CDR1 is SGHVS and CDR2 is FQNEAQ. The CDR3 has 15 amino acids, counting the end cysteine and phenylalanine. Of the read, only the CDR3 DNA is kept; its 45 bases are in frame from base 1.

The donors belonged to the validation cohort of about 120 subjects, which was separate from the roughly 670-subject first cohort. The specimen sequenced was PBMCs. This sequence originates from a woman in her thirties in good health and CMV-seronegative. The chain couples TRBV7-8 to TRBJ2-5; 7 bases in the middle match TRBD1. The bases are TGTGCCAGCAGCTCCGGGCAGGGGGTTCTAGAGACCCAGTACTTC. This sequence encodes CASSSGQGVLETQYF.